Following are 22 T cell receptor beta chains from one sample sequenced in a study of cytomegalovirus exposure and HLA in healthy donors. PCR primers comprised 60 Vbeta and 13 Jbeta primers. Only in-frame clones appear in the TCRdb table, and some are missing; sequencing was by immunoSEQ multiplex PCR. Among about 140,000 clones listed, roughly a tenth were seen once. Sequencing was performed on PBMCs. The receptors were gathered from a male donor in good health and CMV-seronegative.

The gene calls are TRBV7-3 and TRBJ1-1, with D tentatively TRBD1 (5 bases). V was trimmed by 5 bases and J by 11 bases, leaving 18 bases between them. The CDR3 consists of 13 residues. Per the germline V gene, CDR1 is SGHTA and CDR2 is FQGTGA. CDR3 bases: TGTGCCAGCAGCCCCCTGACGGGGGGAGAGGCTTTCTTT. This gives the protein CASSPLTGGEAFF. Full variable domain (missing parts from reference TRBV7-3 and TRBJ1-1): GAGVSQTPSNKVTEKGKYVELRCDPISGHTALYWYRQSLGQGPEFLIYFQGTGAADDSGLPNDRFFAVRPEGSVSTLKIQRTERGDSAVYLCASSPLTGGEAFFGQGTRLTVV.

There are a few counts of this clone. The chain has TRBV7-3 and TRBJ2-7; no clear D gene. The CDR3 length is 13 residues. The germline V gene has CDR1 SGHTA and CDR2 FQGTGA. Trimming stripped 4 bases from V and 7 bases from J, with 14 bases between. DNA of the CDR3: TGTGCCAGCAGCTCGGGTCCGGCGACGGAGCAGTACTTC. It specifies CASSSGPATEQYF.

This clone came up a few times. CDR3: CASSPREAGYEQYF. CDR3 coding DNA: TGTGCCAGCAGCCCACGGGAAGCCGGGTACGAGCAGTACTTC. The chain carries TRBV7-2 and TRBJ2-7, with D possibly matching TRBD2 (5 bases). The CDR3 runs 14 residues. Germline CDR1 SGHTA, CDR2 FQGNSA. Deletions cut 5 bases from V and 4 bases from J, with 15 bases between.

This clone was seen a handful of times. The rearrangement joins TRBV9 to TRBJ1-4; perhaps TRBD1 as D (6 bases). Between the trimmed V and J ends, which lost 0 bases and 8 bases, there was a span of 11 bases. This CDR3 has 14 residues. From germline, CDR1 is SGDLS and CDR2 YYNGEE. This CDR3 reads CASSVGAGEEKLFF. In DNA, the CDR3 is TGTGCCAGCAGCGTAGGTGCAGGGGAAGAAAAACTGTTTTTT.

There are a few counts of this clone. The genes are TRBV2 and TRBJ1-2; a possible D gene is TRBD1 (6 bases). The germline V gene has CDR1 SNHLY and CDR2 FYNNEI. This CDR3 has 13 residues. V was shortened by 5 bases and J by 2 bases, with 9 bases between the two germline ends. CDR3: CASSSDRNYGYTF. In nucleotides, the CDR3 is TGTGCCAGCAGTTCCGACAGGAACTATGGCTACACCTTC. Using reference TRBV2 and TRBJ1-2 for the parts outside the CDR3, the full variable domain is EPEVTQTPSHQVTQMGQEVILRCVPISNHLYFYWYRQILGQKVEFLVSFYNNEISEKSEIFDDQFSVERPDGSNFTLKIRSTKLEDSAMYFCASSSDRNYGYTFGSGTRLTVV.

The CDR3 sequence is CASSNGTGKDYGLGYTF. The DNA of the CDR3 is TGTGCCAGCAGCAACGGGACAGGGAAAGACTATGGCTTAGGGTACACCTTC. The chain uses TRBV21-1 and TRBJ1-2; TRBD1 is the table's D call, not checked against the DNA. TRBV21-1 is reported as a pseudogene. This CDR3 is built from 17 residues.

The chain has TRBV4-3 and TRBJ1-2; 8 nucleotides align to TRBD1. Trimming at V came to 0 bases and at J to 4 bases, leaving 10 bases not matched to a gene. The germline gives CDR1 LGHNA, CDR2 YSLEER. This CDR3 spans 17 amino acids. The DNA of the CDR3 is TGCGCCAGCAGCCAAGATTCTGGCTGGACAGGGAGCTATGGCTACACCTTC. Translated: CASSQDSGWTGSYGYTF.

CDR3 in amino acids: CASSFPGGGGTEAFF. In DNA, the CDR3 is TGTGCCAGCAGCTTCCCCGGAGGTGGCGGGACTGAAGCTTTCTTT. This chain joins TRBV7-9 and TRBJ1-1; D is uncertain. There are 15 residues in the CDR3. V shed 3 bases and J shed 5 bases, with 16 bases lying between them. Germline assignment: CDR1 SEHNR and CDR2 FQNEAQ (reference sequence).

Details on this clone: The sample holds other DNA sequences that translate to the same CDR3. The CDR3 region is CASSVGSGSGNTIYF. In nucleotides, the CDR3 is TGTGCCAGCAGCGTAGGCTCAGGCTCTGGAAACACCATATATTTT. The chain carries TRBV9 and TRBJ1-3; D gene unclear. Germline loops: CDR1 SGDLS, CDR2 YYNGEE. The CDR3 length is 15 residues. The V end was cut by 0 bases, the J end by 0 bases, with 7 bases between.

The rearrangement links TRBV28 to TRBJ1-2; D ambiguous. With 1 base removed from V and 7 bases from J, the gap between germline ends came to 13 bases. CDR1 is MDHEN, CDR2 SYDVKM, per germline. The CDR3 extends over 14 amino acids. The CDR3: CASSLSYPGAGYTF. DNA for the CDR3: TGTGCCAGCAGTTTATCGTATCCAGGCGCTGGCTACACCTTC.

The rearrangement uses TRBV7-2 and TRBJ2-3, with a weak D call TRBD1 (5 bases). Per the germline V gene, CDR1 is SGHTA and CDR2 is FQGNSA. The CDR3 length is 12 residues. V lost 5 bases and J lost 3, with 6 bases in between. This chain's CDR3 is CASSPGTDTQYF. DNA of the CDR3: TGTGCCAGCAGCCCAGGGACAGATACGCAGTATTTT.

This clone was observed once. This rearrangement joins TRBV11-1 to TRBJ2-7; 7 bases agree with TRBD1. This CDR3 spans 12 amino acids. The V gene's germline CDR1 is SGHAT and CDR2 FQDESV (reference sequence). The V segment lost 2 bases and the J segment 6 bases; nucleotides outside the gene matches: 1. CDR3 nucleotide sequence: TGTGCCAGCAGCTTAAGGGGGCTCGAGCAGTACTTC. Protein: CASSLRGLEQYF.

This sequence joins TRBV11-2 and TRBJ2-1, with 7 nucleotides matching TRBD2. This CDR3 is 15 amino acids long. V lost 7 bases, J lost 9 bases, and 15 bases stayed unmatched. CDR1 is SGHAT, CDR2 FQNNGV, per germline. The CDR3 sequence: CASNLGGRAIGEQFF. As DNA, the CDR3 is TGTGCCAGCAACCTGGGAGGGAGGGCTATAGGTGAGCAGTTCTTC.

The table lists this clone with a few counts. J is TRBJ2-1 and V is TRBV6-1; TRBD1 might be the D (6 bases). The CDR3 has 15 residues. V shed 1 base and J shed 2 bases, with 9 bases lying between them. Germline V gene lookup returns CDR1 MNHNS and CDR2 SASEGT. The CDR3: CASSEVPGAYNEQFF. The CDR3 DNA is TGTGCCAGCAGTGAAGTACCAGGGGCCTACAATGAGCAGTTCTTC.

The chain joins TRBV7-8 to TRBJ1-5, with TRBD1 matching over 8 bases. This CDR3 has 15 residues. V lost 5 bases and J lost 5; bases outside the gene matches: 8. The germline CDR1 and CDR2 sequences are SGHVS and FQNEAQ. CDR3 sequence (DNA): TGTGCCAGCAGCGAATCAGGGGGCTTGTATCAGCCCCAGCATTTT. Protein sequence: CASSESGGLYQPQHF.

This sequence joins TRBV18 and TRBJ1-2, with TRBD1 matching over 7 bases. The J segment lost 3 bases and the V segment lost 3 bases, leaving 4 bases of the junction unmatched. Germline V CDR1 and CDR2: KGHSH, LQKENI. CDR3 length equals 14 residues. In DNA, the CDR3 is TGTGCCAGCTCACCGCAACAGGGGTACTATGGCTACACCTTC. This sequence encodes CASSPQQGYYGYTF.

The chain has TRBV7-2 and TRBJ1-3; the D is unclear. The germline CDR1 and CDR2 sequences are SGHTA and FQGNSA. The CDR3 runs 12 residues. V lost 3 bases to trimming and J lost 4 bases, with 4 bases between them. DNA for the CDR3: TGTGCCAGCAGCTTTCTAGGAAACACCATATATTTT. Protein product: CASSFLGNTIYF.

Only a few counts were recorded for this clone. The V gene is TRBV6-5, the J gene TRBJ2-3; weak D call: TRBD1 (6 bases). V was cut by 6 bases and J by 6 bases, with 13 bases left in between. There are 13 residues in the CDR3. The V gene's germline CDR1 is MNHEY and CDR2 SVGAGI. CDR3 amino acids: CASSHEGVDTQYF. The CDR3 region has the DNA TGTGCCAGCAGCCACGAGGGGGTGGATACGCAGTATTTT.

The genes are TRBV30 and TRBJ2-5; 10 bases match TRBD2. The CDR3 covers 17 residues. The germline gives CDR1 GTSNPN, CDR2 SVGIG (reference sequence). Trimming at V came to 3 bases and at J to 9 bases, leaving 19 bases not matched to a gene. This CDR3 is CAWSPGLAFNFGEAQYF. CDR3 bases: TGTGCCTGGAGCCCGGGACTAGCGTTTAATTTTGGGGAGGCCCAGTACTTC.

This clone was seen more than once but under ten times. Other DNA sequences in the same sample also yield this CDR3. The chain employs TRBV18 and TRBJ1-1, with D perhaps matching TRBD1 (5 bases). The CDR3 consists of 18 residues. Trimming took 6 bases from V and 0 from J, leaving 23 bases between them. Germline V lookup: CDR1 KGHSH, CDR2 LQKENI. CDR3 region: CASSPQTQGGSMNTEAFF. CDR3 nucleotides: TGTGCCAGCTCCCCCCAGACGCAGGGTGGGTCCATGAACACTGAAGCTTTCTTT. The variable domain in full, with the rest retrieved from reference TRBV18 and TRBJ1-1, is NAGVMQNPRHLVRRRGQEARLRCSPMKGHSHVYWYRQLPEEGLKFMVYLQKENIIDESGMPKERFSAEFPKEGPSILRIQQVVRGDSAAYFCASSPQTQGGSMNTEAFFGQGTRLTVV.

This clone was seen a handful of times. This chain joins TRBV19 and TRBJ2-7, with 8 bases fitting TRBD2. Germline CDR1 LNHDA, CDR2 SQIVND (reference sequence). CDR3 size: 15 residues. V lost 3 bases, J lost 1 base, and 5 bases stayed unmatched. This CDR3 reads CASSMETSESYEQYF. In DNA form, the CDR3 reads TGTGCCAGTAGTATGGAGACTAGCGAATCCTACGAGCAGTACTTC.

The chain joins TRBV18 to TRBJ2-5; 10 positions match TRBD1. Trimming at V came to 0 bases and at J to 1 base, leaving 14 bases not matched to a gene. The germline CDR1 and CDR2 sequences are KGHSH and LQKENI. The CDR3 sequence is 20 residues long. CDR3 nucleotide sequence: TGTGCCAGCTCACCACCCGGGACAGGGGAGAGATCCGGGGCCCAAGAGACCCAGTACTTC. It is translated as CASSPPGTGERSGAQETQYF.